This T cell receptor (beta chain) was retrieved from a study of CXCR3-negative and CXCR3-positive naive CD8 T cells. General study findings and limits: More hydrophobic TRB CDR3s were found in CXCR3-positive naive cells than in CXCR3-negative naive cells. With respect to TRBV-TRBJ usage, naive CXCR3-negative and CXCR3-positive cells were similar; memory differed.

Comment on this clonotype: Its antigen is unidentified.

With UMI labels, 5' RACE was used to prepare the TRB cDNA libraries. One entry per CDR3 protein, without DNA, is what TCRdb gives after re-calling the 5' RACE reads. The specimen's table records around 65,000 distinct CDR3 sequences. CDR3 length: 14 amino acids. Germline V gene sequence: CDR1 MDHEN, CDR2 SYDVKM. Sequencing was performed on naive CXCR3+ CD8+ T cells from blood. As to subset: CD45RO-CCR7+CD27+CD95- naive CD8+ T cells expressing CXCR3 (TNR3+). This TCR derives from a human donor in good health. Some clones in this sample may be carry-over from other donors' samples. The chain combines TRBV28 with TRBJ1-4; as DNA is missing, the TRBD1 call by TCRdb cannot be tested. The CDR3 here is CASSLFRVGEKLFF.